The 5 T cell receptor beta chains below all came from one sample that was sequenced in a study of tumor-infiltrating lymphocytes in primary liver carcinoma (dated by TCRdb to 2017 to 2019). Blood RNA was extracted from unsorted whole blood using TRIzol reagent, and germline DNA was obtained with the DNeasy Blood & Tissue kit. TCRdb names Illumina HiSeq 2500 as the instrument used. A constant-region primer and ProtoScript II reverse transcriptase were used to reverse-transcribe TCRbeta-specific cDNA from about 530 ng total RNA. The TCRbeta libraries were prepared through three rounds of nested multiplex PCR following a slightly modified ARM-PCR procedure. Multiplex TRBV1-TRBV30 forward primers and a Cbeta reverse primer were used in the first two PCR rounds, each of which was run for around 10 cycles. Clones were called with MiXCR by TCRdb after fastp trimmed the public reads at Q25, and only in-frame beta chains were retained. CDR3 protein sequences are deduplicated, and each keeps its most common genes and DNA. The sample includes 310,000 or so distinct CDR3 sequences, with roughly 60% observed a single time. The ten largest make up around 15% of the sample.

Sequencing was done on a sample of peripheral blood. These receptors came from a woman in her twenties or thirties with primary liver carcinoma and hepatitis B virus infection.

This clonotype was recorded only once. The chain combines TRBV11-3 with TRBJ2-3; a possible D gene is TRBD2 (6 bases). The V end lost 0 bases, the J end lost 5 bases, and 27 bases lay between the germline ends. Germline assignment: CDR1 SGHNT and CDR2 YENEEA. The CDR3 spans 20 residues. CDR3 residues: CASSLDTRAGTLLGIDTQYF. In DNA form, the CDR3 reads TGTGCCAGCAGCTTAGATACTCGGGCGGGAACGCTCCTTGGCATAGATACGCAGTATTTT.

On this clonotype: A much larger clone lies a single base off, so this may be a read error. J is TRBJ2-7 and V is TRBV12-3 or TRBV12-4; D gene ambiguous. The ends were cut back, 1 base at V and 6 bases at J, with 22 bases in the middle. This CDR3 region has 17 residues. The CDR3 region is CASSLGAQWGSSLEQYF. CDR3 DNA sequence: TGTGCCAGCAGTTTAGGCGCCCAATGGGGAAGCTCGCTCGAGCAGTACTTC.

The sample holds one count of this clonotype. V usage is TRBV20-1 and J usage is TRBJ2-2; 8 bases map to TRBD1. The ends lost 6 bases at V and 13 bases at J; junction bases unmatched: 10. This CDR3 has 12 amino acids. Per the germline V gene, CDR1 is DFQATT and CDR2 is SNEGSKA (reference sequence). The CDR3 DNA follows: TGCAGTGCCGGGCCCTCAGGGGGCATGCTGTTTTTT. Residues: CSAGPSGGMLFF.

Turning to this clonotype: The conserved final phenylalanine or tryptophan is absent from the CDR3, which likely points to a read error. V usage is TRBV4-3 and J usage is TRBJ2-1; D perhaps matches TRBD2 (6 bases). V was trimmed by 4 bases and J by 0 bases, leaving 13 bases between them. This CDR3 spans 16 amino acids. The V gene's germline CDR1 is LGHNA and CDR2 YSLEER. The CDR3: CASSRDAGSSYNEQFL. Here the CDR3 DNA reads TGCGCCAGCAGCCGAGATGCGGGAAGCTCCTACAATGAGCAGTTCCTT.

This clonotype came up once. A clone one base away is much larger, so this may be a read error. The CDR3 is CASSLAGLSKQYF. For the CDR3, the DNA is TGTGCCAGCAGTTTGGCGGGGTTGAGCAAGCAGTACTTC. This sequence joins TRBV12-3 or TRBV12-4 and TRBJ2-7; D may be TRBD2 (6 bases). Trimming took 3 bases from V and 8 from J, leaving 14 bases between them. This CDR3 is 13 amino acids long.